Presented here are 3 T cell receptor beta chains from one specimen sequenced in a study of T cell responses to AZD1222 COVID-19 vaccine. Data came from immunoSEQ multiplex PCR; TCRdb stores just in-frame clones and leaves some out. The table shows some 120,000 clones, with 90% occurring only once. The material was peripheral blood, obtained on day 0 of AZD1222 vaccination. The source is an adult in good health.

This chain links TRBV2 with TRBJ1-5; D may be TRBD1 (5 bases). Per germline, CDR1 SNHLY and CDR2 FYNNEI. The CDR3 runs 13 residues. V shed 6 bases and J shed 6 bases, with 12 bases lying between them. In nucleotides, the CDR3 is TGTGCCAGCAGGGCAGGGCTGGGTCAGCCCCAGCATTTT. It codes for CASRAGLGQPQHF. Full variable domain (rest looked up from reference TRBV2 and TRBJ1-5): EPEVTQTPSHQVTQMGQEVILRCVPISNHLYFYWYRQILGQKVEFLVSFYNNEISEKSEIFDDQFSVERPDGSNFTLKIRSTKLEDSAMYFCASRAGLGQPQHFGDGTRLSIL.

A single count supports this clone. The chain uses TRBV25-1 and TRBJ1-1, with D hard to call. CDR1 and CDR2 from the germline V gene are MGHDK and SYGVNS. CDR3 size: 15 residues. Deletions cut 5 bases from V and 0 bases from J, with 13 bases between. The CDR3 DNA reads TGTGCCAGCAGTCCGTCCAGCCTGGTGAACACTGAAGCTTTCTTT. Protein sequence: CASSPSSLVNTEAFF.

V and J are TRBV27 and TRBJ2-2; no firm D call. The germline V gene encodes CDR1 MNHEY and CDR2 SMNVEV (reference sequence). CDR3 length equals 14 residues. Trimming left V 11 bases short and J 1 base short, with 14 bases between. The CDR3 sequence: CARCDRKNTGELFF. Here the CDR3 DNA reads TGTGCCCGGTGCGACCGAAAGAACACCGGGGAGCTGTTTTTT.